The subject of this entry is one T cell receptor (beta chain). The antigen is not known. The use of a sample-barcoded 5' primer and a J-beta primer mix characterized a second PCR of about 7 to 12 cycles. TCRdb re-called the 5' RACE reads with MiXCR, one entry per CDR3 protein. The sample records over a million distinct CDR3 sequences, approximately 42% being singletons. RNA extraction gave at least 5.5 micrograms of total RNA per sample. This sample is part of a study of blood T cells in healthy people across ages. Broader study findings: A strong correlation between TCR beta diversity and naive T cell percentage was seen. Expanded clonotype shifts may have been confounded, as the donors had an unknown CMV status. More naive CD4+ cells and higher diversity marked long-lived donors relative to aged donors.

Looked up from germline, CDR1 is LGHDT and CDR2 is YNNKEL (reference sequence). This CDR3 is 16 amino acids long. The junction had 11 bases not matched to a gene; V was cut back by 1 base and J by 12 bases. The rearrangement uses TRBV3-1 and TRBJ2-1, with 11 bases fitting TRBD1. This sequence was found in a woman between 18 and 29 years old in good health. Input material: blood. The CDR3 DNA sequence: TGTGCCAGCAGCCAAGCCTCGGACAGGGGGCGTAGGGGGCAGTTCTTC. It translates to CASSQASDRGRRGQFF.